Listed below are T cell receptor beta chains from one sample, sequenced in a study of beta chain features in type 1 diabetes. Libraries were prepared by immunoSEQ multiplex PCR; TCRdb keeps only in-frame clonotypes and omits some of them. The data hold more than 250,000 clones, with roughly 20% observed a single time. Material: naive CD4+ T cells from blood. These receptors originate from a woman aged 40 to 55 with type 1 diabetes. The CDR3 runs from the conserved cysteine through the conserved F or W. D genes are given only for firm matches. For some rows the clone size is stated as once, few or many, or as a class when expanded; others skip it.

j_call | clone_size | v_call | d_call | cdr3_aa | cdr3_nt
TRBJ2-6 | NA | TRBV7-6 | NA | CASSLVDSPGANVLTF | TGTGCCAGCAGCTTAGTGGACAGTCCTGGGGCCAACGTCCTGACTTTC
TRBJ2-3 | NA | TRBV9 | NA | CASSPRTGRESTDTQYF | TGTGCCAGCAGCCCCCGTACAGGCAGGGAAAGCACAGATACGCAGTATTTT
TRBJ1-1 | few | TRBV4-3 | NA | CASSYSPLGNTEAFF | TGCGCCAGCAGTTACAGTCCCCTTGGGAACACTGAAGCTTTCTTT
TRBJ2-1 | few | TRBV4-3 | TRBD1 | CASSQLNRGNEQFF | TGCGCCAGCAGCCAACTTAACAGGGGAAATGAGCAGTTCTTC
TRBJ2-1 | NA | TRBV7-9 | NA | CASSSAHRSSSYNEQFF | TGTGCCAGCAGCTCGGCCCACAGGTCAAGCTCCTACAATGAGCAGTTCTTC
TRBJ2-1 | few | TRBV5-1 | NA | CASSLVRDEQFF | TGCGCCAGCAGCTTGGTCAGGGATGAGCAGTTCTTC
TRBJ2-7 | NA | TRBV5-1 | NA | CASSLAVRASFEQYF | TGCGCCAGCAGCCTAGCAGTGAGGGCTTCATTTGAGCAGTACTTC
TRBJ2-1 | few | TRBV29-1 | NA | CSVEDRLARRNEQFF | TGCAGCGTTGAAGATAGGCTAGCCCGACGCAATGAGCAGTTCTTC
TRBJ1-2 | few | TRBV18 | NA | CASSLIGEEGNYGYTF | TGTGCCAGCTCGTTAATCGGGGAAGAAGGGAACTATGGCTACACCTTC
TRBJ1-1 | NA | TRBV2 | NA | CASSPTRSGNTEAFF | TGTGCCAGCAGTCCAACCCGGTCCGGGAACACTGAAGCTTTCTTT
TRBJ2-1 | NA | TRBV7-3 | NA | CASSLESSYNEQFF | TGTGCCAGCAGCTTGGAGAGCTCCTACAATGAGCAGTTCTTC
TRBJ1-2 | few | TRBV5-6 | TRBD1 | CASSPSDRGGYTF | TGTGCCAGCAGCCCCTCGGACAGGGGCGGCTACACCTTC
TRBJ2-7 | NA | TRBV5-1 | TRBD2 | CASSTGGGSYEQYF | TGCGCCAGCAGCACGGGAGGAGGATCCTACGAGCAGTACTTC
TRBJ1-1 | NA | TRBV6-5 | NA | CASSWTDNTEAFF | TGTGCCAGCAGTTGGACAGATAACACTGAAGCTTTCTTT
TRBJ2-7 | few | TRBV14 | NA | CASSHGGYEQYF | TGTGCCAGCAGCCACGGCGGGTACGAGCAGTACTTC
TRBJ1-2 | NA | TRBV2 | NA | CASSNGQYAGYGYTF | TGTGCCAGCAGTAACGGACAGTATGCGGGCTATGGCTACACCTTC
TRBJ2-1 | NA | TRBV2 | NA | CASSEYKSSYNEQFF | TGTGCCAGCAGTGAGTATAAGAGCTCCTACAATGAGCAGTTCTTC
TRBJ1-2 | few | TRBV5-4 | NA | CASSDLGPVANYGYTF | TGTGCCAGCAGCGACTTGGGGCCGGTAGCTAACTATGGCTACACCTTC
TRBJ1-2 | few | TRBV25-1 | NA | CASSSSYGYTF | TGTGCCAGCTCATCATCCTATGGCTACACCTTC
TRBJ2-2 | NA | TRBV5-1 | TRBD2 | CASSLIAGAPGELFF | TGCGCCAGCAGCTTGATAGCGGGAGCCCCCGGGGAGCTGTTTTTT
TRBJ1-2 | NA | TRBV14 | TRBD1 | CASSQDLDRVYGYTF | TGTGCCAGCAGCCAAGATCTCGACAGGGTCTATGGCTACACCTTC
TRBJ2-1 | NA | TRBV28 | TRBD1 | CASSRGQSSYNEQFF | TGTGCCAGCAGCCGGGGACAGAGCTCCTACAATGAGCAGTTCTTC
TRBJ2-1 | few | TRBV11-2 | TRBD1 | CASSLNLGQGASYNEQFF | TGTGCCAGCAGCTTAAACCTCGGACAGGGGGCTTCCTACAATGAGCAGTTCTTC
TRBJ2-3 | NA | TRBV10-3 | TRBD2 | CAITEGLAGRQDTQYF | TGTGCCATCACCGAGGGACTAGCGGGCCGGCAAGATACGCAGTATTTT
TRBJ1-5 | NA | TRBV29-1 | NA | CSAEVHPNQPQHF | TGCAGCGCCGAGGTACACCCGAATCAGCCCCAGCATTTT
TRBJ2-1 | few | TRBV5-4 | TRBD1 | CARGTGGYNEQFF | TGTGCCAGGGGGACAGGGGGATACAATGAGCAGTTCTTC
TRBJ2-5 | NA | TRBV6-1 | NA | CASSEATRETQYF | TGTGCCAGCAGTGAAGCTACTAGAGAGACCCAGTACTTC
TRBJ2-1 | NA | TRBV19 | TRBD2 | CASTTGTSFREQFF | TGTGCCAGTACGACCGGGACTAGCTTCAGAGAGCAGTTCTTC
TRBJ1-1 | few | TRBV30 | TRBD1 | CAWSVRGTGPAGVEAFF | TGTGCCTGGAGTGTACGAGGGACAGGGCCCGCGGGGGTAGAAGCTTTCTTT
TRBJ2-1 | NA | TRBV19 | TRBD2 | CASGTSGNEQFF | TGTGCCAGCGGGACTAGCGGGAATGAGCAGTTCTTC